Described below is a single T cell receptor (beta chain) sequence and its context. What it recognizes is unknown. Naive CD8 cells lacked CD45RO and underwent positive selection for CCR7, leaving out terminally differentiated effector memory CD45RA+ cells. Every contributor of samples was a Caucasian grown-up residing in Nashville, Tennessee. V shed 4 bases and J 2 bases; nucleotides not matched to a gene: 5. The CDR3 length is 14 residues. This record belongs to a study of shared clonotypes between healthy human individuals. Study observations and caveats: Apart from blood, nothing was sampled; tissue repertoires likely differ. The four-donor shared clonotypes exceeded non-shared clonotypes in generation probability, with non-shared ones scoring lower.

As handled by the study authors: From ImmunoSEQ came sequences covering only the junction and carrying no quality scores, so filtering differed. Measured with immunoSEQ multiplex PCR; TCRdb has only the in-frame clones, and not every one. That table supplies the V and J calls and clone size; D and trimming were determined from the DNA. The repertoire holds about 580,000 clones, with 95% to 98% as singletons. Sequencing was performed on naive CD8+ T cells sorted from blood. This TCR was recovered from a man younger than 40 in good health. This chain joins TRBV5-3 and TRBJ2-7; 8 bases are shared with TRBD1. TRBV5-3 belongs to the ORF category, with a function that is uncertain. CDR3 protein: CARSQDRVPYEQYF. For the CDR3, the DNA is TGTGCCAGAAGCCAGGACAGGGTCCCCTACGAGCAGTACTTC.